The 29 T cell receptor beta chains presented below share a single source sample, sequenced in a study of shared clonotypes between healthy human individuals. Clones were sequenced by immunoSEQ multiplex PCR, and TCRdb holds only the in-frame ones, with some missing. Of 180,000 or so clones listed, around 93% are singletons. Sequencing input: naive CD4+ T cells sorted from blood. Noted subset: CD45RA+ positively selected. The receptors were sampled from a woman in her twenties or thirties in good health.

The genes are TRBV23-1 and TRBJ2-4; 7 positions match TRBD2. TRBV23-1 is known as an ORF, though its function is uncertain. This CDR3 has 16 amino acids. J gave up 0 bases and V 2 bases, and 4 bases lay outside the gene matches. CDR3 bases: TGCGCCAGCAGTCAAGGACTAGAACTAGCCAAAAACATTCAGTACTTC. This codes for CASSQGLELAKNIQYF.

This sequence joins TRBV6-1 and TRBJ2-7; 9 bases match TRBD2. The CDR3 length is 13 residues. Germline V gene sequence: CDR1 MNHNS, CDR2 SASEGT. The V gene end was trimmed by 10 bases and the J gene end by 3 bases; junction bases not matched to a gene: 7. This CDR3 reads CATRLADYYEQYF. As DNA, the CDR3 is TGTGCCACCCGACTAGCGGATTACTACGAGCAGTACTTC.

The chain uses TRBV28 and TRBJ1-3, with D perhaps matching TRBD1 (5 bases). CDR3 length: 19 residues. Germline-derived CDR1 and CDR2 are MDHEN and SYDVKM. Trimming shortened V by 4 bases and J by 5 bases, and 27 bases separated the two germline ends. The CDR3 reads CASSSIRVEGFGRRNTIYF. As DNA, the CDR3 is TGTGCCAGCAGTTCCATCCGGGTCGAGGGGTTTGGTCGGCGAAACACCATATATTTT.

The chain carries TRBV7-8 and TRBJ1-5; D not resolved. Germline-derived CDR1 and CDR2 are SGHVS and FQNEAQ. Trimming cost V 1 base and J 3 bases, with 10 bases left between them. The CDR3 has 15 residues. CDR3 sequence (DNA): TGTGCCAGCAGCTTAGAATTGTCCGACAATCAGCCCCAGCATTTT. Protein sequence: CASSLELSDNQPQHF.

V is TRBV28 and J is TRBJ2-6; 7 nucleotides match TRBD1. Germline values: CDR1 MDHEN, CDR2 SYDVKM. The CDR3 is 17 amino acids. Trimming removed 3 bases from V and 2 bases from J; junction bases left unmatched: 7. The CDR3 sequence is CASSLVQGETGANVLTF. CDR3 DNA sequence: TGTGCCAGCAGTTTGGTTCAGGGGGAAACTGGGGCCAACGTCCTGACTTTC. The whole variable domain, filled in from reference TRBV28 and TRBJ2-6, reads DVKVTQSSRYLVKRTGEKVFLECVQDMDHENMFWYRQDPGLGLRLIYFSYDVKMKEKGDIPEGYSVSREKKERFSLILESASTNQTSMYLCASSLVQGETGANVLTFGAGSRLTVL.

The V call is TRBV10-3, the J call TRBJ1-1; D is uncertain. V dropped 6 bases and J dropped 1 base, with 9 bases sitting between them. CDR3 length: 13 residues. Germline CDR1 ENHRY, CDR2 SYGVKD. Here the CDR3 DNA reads TGTGCCATCAGGCCGACGGCGAACACTGAAGCTTTCTTT. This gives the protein CAIRPTANTEAFF.

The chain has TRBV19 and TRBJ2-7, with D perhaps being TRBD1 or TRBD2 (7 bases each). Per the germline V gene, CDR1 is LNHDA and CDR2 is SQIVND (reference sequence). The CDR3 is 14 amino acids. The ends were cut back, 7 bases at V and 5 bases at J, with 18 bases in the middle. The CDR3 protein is CASNRGAGGDEQYF. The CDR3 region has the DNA TGTGCCAGTAATCGGGGAGCAGGGGGGGACGAGCAGTACTTC.

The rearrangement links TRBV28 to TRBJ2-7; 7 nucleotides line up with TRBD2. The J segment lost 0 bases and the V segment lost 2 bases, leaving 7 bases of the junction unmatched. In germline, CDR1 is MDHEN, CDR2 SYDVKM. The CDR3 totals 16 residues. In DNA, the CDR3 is TGTGCCAGCAGTTTACTCGGCGGGGGTATCTCCTACGAGCAGTACTTC. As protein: CASSLLGGGISYEQYF. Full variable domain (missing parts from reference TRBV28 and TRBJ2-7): DVKVTQSSRYLVKRTGEKVFLECVQDMDHENMFWYRQDPGLGLRLIYFSYDVKMKEKGDIPEGYSVSREKKERFSLILESASTNQTSMYLCASSLLGGGISYEQYFGPGTRLTVT.

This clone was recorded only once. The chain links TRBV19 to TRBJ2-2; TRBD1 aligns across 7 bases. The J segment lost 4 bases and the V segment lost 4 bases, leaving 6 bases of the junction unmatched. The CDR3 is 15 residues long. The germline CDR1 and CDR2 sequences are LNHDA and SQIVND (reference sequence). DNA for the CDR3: TGTGCCAGTAGTAGAAGACAGGGTGGCACCGGGGAGCTGTTTTTT. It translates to CASSRRQGGTGELFF.

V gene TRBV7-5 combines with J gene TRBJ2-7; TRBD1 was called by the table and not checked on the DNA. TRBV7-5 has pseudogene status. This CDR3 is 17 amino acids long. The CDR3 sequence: CVRSLALLGTGFYEQYF. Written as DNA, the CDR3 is TGTGTCAGAAGCTTAGCGCTCCTAGGGACAGGGTTCTACGAGCAGTACTTC.

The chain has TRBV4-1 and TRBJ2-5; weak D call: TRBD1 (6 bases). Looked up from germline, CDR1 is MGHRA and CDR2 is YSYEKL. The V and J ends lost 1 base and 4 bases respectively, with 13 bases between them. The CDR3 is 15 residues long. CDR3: CASSQGAQGGETQYF. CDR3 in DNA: TGCGCCAGCAGCCAAGGGGCACAGGGCGGAGAGACCCAGTACTTC.

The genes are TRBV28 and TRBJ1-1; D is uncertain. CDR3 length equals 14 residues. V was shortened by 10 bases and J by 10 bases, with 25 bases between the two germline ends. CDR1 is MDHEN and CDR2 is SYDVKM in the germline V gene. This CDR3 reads CATSAAAELSVAFF. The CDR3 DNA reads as TGTGCCACCTCGGCTGCGGCAGAACTTTCGGTAGCTTTCTTT.

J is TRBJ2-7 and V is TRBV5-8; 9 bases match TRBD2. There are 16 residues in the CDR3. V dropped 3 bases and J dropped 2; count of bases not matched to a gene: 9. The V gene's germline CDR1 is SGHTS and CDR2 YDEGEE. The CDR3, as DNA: TGTGCCAGCAGCTGCCCTAGACTAGCGGAGACCTACGAGCAGTACTTC. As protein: CASSCPRLAETYEQYF.

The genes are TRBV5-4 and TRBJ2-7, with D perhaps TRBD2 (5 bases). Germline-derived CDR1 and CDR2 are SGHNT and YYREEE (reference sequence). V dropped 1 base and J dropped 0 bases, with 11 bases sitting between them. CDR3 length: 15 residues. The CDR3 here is CASSLHSGSSYEQYF. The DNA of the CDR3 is TGTGCCAGCAGCTTGCACAGCGGTAGCTCCTACGAGCAGTACTTC.

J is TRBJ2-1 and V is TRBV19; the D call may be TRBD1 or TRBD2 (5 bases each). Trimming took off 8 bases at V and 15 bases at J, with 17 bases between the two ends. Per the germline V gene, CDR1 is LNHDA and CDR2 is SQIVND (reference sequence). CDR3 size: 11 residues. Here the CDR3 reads CASGSVSGTFF. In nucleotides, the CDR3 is TGTGCCAGTGGTAGCGTCTCCGGGACGTTCTTC.

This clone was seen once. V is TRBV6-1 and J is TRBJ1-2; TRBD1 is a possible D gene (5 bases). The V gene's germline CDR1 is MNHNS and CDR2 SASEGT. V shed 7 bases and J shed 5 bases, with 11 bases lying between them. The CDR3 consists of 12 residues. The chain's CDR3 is CASTQGEYGYTF. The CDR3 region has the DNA TGTGCCAGCACGCAGGGAGAGTATGGCTACACCTTC.

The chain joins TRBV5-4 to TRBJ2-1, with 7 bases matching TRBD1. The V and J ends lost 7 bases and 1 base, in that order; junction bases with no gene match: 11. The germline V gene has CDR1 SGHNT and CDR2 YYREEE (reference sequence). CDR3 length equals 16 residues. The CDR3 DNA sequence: TGTGCCAGCTGCCCCGGGACAGAGATATCCTACAATGAGCAGTTCTTC. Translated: CASCPGTEISYNEQFF.

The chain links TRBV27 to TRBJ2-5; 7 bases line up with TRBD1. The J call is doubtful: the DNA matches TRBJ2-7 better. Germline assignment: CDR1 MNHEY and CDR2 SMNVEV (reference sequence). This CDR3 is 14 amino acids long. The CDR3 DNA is TGTGCCAGCAGCTCCCCGGGACAGACCTACGAGCAGTACTTC. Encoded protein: CASSSPGQTYEQYF.

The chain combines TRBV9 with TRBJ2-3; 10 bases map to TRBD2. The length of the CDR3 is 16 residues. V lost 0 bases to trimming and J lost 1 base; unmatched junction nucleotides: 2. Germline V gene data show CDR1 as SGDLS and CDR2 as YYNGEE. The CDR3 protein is CASSVAGTSGTDTQYF. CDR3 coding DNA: TGTGCCAGCAGCGTAGCGGGGACTAGCGGCACAGATACGCAGTATTTT.

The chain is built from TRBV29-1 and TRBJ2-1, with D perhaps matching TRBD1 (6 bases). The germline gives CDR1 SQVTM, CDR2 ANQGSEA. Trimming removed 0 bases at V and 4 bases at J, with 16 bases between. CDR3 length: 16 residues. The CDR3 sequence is CSVEDPGVQGYNEQFF. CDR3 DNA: TGCAGCGTTGAAGATCCCGGAGTCCAGGGGTACAATGAGCAGTTCTTC.

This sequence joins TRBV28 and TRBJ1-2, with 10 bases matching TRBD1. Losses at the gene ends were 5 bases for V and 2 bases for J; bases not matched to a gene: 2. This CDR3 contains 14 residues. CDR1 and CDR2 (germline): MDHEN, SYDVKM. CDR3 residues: CASSTGQGNYGYTF. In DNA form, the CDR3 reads TGTGCCAGCAGTACGGGACAGGGGAACTATGGCTACACCTTC.

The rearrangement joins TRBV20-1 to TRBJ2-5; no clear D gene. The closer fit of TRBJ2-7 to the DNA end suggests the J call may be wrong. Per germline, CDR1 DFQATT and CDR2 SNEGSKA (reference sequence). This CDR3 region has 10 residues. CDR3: CSALVHEQYF. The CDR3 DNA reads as TGCAGTGCTCTGGTGCACGAGCAGTACTTC.

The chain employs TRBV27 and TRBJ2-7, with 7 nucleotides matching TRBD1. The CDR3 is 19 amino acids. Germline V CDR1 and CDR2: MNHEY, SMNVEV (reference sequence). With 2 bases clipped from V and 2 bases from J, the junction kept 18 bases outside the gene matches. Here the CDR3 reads CASSLEPSLTTGVTYEQYF. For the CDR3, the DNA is TGTGCCAGCAGTTTAGAACCCTCACTTACAACAGGGGTAACCTACGAGCAGTACTTC.

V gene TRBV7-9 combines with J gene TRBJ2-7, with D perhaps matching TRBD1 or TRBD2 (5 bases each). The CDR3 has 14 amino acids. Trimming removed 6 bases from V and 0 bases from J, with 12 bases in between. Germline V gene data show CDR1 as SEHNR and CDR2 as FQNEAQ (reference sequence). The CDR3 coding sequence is TGTGCCAGCAGGGGGACGGAAGACTCCTACGAGCAGTACTTC. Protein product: CASRGTEDSYEQYF.

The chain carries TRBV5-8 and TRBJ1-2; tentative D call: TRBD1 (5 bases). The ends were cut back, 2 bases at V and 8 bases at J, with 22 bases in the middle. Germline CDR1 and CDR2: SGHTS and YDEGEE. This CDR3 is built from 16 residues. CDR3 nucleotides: TGTGCCAGCAGCTTTTTGCGTGGGGGATCGACTATCGGCTACACCTTC. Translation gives CASSFLRGGSTIGYTF.

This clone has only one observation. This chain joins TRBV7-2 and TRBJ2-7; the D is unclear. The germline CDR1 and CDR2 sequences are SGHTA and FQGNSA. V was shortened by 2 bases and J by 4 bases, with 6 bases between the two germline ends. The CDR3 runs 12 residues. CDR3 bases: TGTGCCAGCAGCTTAATTAGTTACGAGCAGTACTTC. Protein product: CASSLISYEQYF.

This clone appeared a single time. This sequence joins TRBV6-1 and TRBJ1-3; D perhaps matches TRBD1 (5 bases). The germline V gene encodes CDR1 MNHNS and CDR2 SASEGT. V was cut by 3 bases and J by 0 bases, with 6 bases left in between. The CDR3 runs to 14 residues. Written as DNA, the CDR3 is TGTGCCAGCAGTGAGGACAACTCTGGAAACACCATATATTTT. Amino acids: CASSEDNSGNTIYF.

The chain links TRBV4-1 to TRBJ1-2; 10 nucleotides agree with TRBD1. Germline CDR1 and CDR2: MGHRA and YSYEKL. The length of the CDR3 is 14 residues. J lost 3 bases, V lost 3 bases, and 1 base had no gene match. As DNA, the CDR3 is TGCGCCAGCAGCCACGGACAGGGGGACTATGGCTACACCTTC. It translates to CASSHGQGDYGYTF.

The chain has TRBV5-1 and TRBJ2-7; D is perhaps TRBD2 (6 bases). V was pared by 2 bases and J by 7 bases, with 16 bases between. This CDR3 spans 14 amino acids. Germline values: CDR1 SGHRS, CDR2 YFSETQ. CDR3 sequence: CASSFWGDLREQYF. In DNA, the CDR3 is TGCGCCAGCAGCTTTTGGGGGGACCTTAGAGAGCAGTACTTC.